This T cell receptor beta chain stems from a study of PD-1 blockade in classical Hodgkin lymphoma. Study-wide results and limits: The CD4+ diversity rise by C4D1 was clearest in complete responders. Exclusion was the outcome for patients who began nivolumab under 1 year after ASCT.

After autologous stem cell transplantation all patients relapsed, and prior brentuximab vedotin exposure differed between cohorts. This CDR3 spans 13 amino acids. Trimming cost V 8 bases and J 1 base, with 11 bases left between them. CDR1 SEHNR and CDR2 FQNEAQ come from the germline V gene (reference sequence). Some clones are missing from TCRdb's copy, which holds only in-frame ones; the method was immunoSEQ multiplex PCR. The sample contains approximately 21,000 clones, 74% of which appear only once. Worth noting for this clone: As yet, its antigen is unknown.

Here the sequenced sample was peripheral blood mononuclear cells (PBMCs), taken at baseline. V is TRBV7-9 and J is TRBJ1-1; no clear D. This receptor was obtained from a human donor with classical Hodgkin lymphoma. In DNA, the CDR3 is TGTGCCAGCCGGCGACGGCCGAACACTGAAGCTTTCTTT. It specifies CASRRRPNTEAFF.